The clone carrying this T cell receptor (beta chain) was counted once. Its antigen remains unidentified. The data originate from a study of identical twins. TCRdb re-analysed the 5' RACE reads in MiXCR, keeping a single row per CDR3 protein. The table lists 500,000 to 600,000 distinct CDR3 sequences, roughly a fifth of them singletons. V gave up 1 base and J gave up 2 bases; unmatched junction bases: 3. The CDR3 contains 15 residues. Germline values: CDR1 KGHSH, CDR2 LQKENI. Broader study findings: Out-of-frame alpha sequences shared by twins showed excess low generation probability.

In addition, the sample was reused for a study of T cells expressing NK-cell markers. That source adds: The study drew TCR beta repertoires from sorted CD3+CD56+NKG2C+, CD3+CD56+NKG2C- and CD3+CD56-NKG2C+ T cells.

The chain recombines TRBV18 with TRBJ1-1; TRBD1 aligns across 8 bases. This TCR came from a woman younger than 35 in good health. The sequenced material came from CD4+ T cells sorted from blood. The CDR3 bases are TGTGCCAGCTCACCACTGGCAGGGGGCAACACTGAAGCTTTCTTT. Encoded protein: CASSPLAGGNTEAFF.